This is a list of T cell receptor beta chains from one sample in a study of identifying expanded T cells in peripheral blood. The repertoire was sequenced with immunoSEQ multiplex PCR; TCRdb's copy has only in-frame clones and lacks some. The top ten clones hold 5.5% to 6.5% of a sample with over 80,000 clones, around 87% of them seen once. Sequencing was done on a sample of blood. These receptors were taken from a person aged 18-69 years in good health. Both conserved end residues are part of each CDR3. The order of the fields is clone size, D gene, J gene, V gene, CDR3 DNA, CDR3 protein. A D gene is named only where the DNA matches it firmly. Not all rows give a size; the values are once, few, many and, for expanded clones, a class.

clone_size: -; d_call: -; j_call: TRBJ1-2; v_call: TRBV30; cdr3_nt: TGTGCCTGGAGTGCCCTAACAGGGATAAAGTCCTATGGCTACACCTTC; cdr3_aa: CAWSALTGIKSYGYTF
clone_size: -; d_call: -; j_call: TRBJ1-1; v_call: TRBV7-6; cdr3_nt: TGTGCCAGCAGCTCCCGACGTAACACTGAAGCTTTCTTT; cdr3_aa: CASSSRRNTEAFF
clone_size: -; d_call: TRBD1; j_call: TRBJ2-3; v_call: TRBV7-3; cdr3_nt: TGTGCCAGCAGCTTAGGCCGGGGACAGGGAAGCCGCACAGATACGCAGTATTTT; cdr3_aa: CASSLGRGQGSRTDTQYF
clone_size: -; d_call: -; j_call: TRBJ1-1; v_call: TRBV27; cdr3_nt: TGTGCCAGCAGCGGGGGGGCGCGGGGGAAGAACACTGAAGCTTTCTTT; cdr3_aa: CASSGGARGKNTEAFF
clone_size: -; d_call: -; j_call: TRBJ2-5; v_call: TRBV5-1; cdr3_nt: TGCGCCAGCAGTGGAGGGCAACAAGAGACCCAGTACTTC; cdr3_aa: CASSGGQQETQYF
clone_size: -; d_call: TRBD1; j_call: TRBJ1-2; v_call: TRBV30; cdr3_nt: TGTGCCTGGAGGGACAGGGGGTCGGGTGGCTACACCTTC; cdr3_aa: CAWRDRGSGGYTF
clone_size: few; d_call: -; j_call: TRBJ1-6; v_call: TRBV7-2; cdr3_nt: TGTGCCAGCAGCGATGGACAGTATAATTCACCCCTCCACTTT; cdr3_aa: CASSDGQYNSPLHF
clone_size: once; d_call: -; j_call: TRBJ1-3; v_call: TRBV11-1; cdr3_nt: TGTGCCAGCAGCTTGGACGGGAACACCATATATTTT; cdr3_aa: CASSLDGNTIYF
clone_size: -; d_call: TRBD1; j_call: TRBJ2-7; v_call: TRBV7-2; cdr3_nt: TGTGCCAGCAGCTTAGAAAATAGAAACAGGGGATACGAGCAGTACTTC; cdr3_aa: CASSLENRNRGYEQYF
clone_size: -; d_call: -; j_call: TRBJ2-1; v_call: TRBV5-8; cdr3_nt: TGTGCCAGCAGCCTCTCAGGACTGAACTACAATGAGCAGTTCTTC; cdr3_aa: CASSLSGLNYNEQFF
clone_size: -; d_call: -; j_call: TRBJ1-1; v_call: TRBV9; cdr3_nt: TGTGCCAGCAGCGAATTCGGGGCTGATGGTGAAGCTTTCTTT; cdr3_aa: CASSEFGADGEAFF
clone_size: -; d_call: -; j_call: TRBJ1-2; v_call: TRBV12-5; cdr3_nt: TGTGCTAGTGGTTTTGAATATGGGCCGGAATTCAGCTATGGCTACACCTTC; cdr3_aa: CASGFEYGPEFSYGYTF
clone_size: many; d_call: TRBD2; j_call: TRBJ2-1; v_call: TRBV4-3; cdr3_nt: TGCGCCAGCAGCCAAGATTCCGCGGGGGGCTACAATGAGCAGTTCTTC; cdr3_aa: CASSQDSAGGYNEQFF
clone_size: -; d_call: -; j_call: TRBJ1-3; v_call: TRBV18; cdr3_nt: TGTGCCAGCTTCCGGACTTACTCTGGAAACACCATATATTTT; cdr3_aa: CASFRTYSGNTIYF
clone_size: -; d_call: -; j_call: TRBJ2-6; v_call: TRBV28; cdr3_nt: TGTGCCAGCAGGGGGGCAGAGATGTACGAAGTTCCTGGGGCCAACGTCCTGACTTTC; cdr3_aa: CASRGAEMYEVPGANVLTF
clone_size: -; d_call: TRBD2; j_call: TRBJ2-5; v_call: TRBV5-1; cdr3_nt: TGCGCCAGCAGCTTGGGGCAGGGAGGGGCCGGGTACCAAGAGACCCAGTACTTC; cdr3_aa: CASSLGQGGAGYQETQYF
clone_size: few; d_call: -; j_call: TRBJ1-6; v_call: TRBV30; cdr3_nt: TGTGCCTGGAGTGTACACCCGGGGGCCGACTCACCCCTCCACTTT; cdr3_aa: CAWSVHPGADSPLHF